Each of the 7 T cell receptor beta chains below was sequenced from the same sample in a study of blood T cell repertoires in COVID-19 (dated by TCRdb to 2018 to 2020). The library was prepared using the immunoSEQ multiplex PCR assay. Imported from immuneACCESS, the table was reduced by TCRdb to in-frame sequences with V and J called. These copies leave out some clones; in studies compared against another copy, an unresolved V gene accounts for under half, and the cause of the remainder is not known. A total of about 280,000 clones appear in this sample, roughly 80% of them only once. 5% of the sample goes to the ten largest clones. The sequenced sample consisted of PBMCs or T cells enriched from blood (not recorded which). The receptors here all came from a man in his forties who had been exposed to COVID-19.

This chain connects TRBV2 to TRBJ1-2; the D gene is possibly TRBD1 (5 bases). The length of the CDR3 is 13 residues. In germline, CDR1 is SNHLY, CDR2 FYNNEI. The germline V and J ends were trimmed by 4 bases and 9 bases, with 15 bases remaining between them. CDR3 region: CASSGTLGESYTF. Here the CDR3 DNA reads TGTGCCAGCAGTGGGACATTAGGTGAGAGCTACACCTTC.

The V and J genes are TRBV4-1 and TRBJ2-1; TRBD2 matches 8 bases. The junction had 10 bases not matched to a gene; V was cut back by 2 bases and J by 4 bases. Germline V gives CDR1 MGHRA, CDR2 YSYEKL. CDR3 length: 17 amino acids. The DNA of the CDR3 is TGCGCCAGCAGCCAAAATTTTTTGCTAGCGGGTTACAATGAGCAGTTCTTC. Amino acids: CASSQNFLLAGYNEQFF.

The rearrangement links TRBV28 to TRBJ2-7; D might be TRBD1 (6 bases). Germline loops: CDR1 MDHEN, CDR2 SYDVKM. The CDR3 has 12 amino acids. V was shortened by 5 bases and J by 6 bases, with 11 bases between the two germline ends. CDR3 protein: CASSTRQAEQYF. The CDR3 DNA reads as TGTGCCAGCAGTACCAGACAGGCCGAGCAGTACTTC.

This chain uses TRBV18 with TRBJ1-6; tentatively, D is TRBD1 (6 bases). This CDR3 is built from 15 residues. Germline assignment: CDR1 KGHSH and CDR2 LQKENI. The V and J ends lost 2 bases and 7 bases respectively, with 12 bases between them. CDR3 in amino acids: CASSPYREGNSPLHF. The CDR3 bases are TGTGCCAGCTCACCATACAGGGAGGGGAATTCACCCCTCCACTTT.

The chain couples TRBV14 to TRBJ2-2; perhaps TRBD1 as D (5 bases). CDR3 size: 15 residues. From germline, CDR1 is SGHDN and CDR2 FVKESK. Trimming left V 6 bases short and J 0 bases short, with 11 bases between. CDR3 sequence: CASRKDRSNTGELFF. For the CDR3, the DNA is TGTGCCAGCAGGAAAGACAGATCGAACACCGGGGAGCTGTTTTTT.

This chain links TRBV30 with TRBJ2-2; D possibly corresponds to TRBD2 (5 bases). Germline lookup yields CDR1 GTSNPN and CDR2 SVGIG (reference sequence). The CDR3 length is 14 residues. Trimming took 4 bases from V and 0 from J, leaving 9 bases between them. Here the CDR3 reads CAWKRNANTGELFF. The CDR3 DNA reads TGTGCCTGGAAGCGGAACGCGAACACCGGGGAGCTGTTTTTT.

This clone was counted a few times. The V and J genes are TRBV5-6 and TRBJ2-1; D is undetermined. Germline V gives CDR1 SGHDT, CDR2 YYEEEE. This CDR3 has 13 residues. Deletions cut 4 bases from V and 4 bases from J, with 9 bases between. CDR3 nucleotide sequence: TGTGCCAGCAGCCCCCGGTCGTACAATGAGCAGTTCTTC. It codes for CASSPRSYNEQFF.